A single sample gave rise to the 12 T cell receptor beta chains below, sequenced in a study of a mutant IDH1 vaccine in newly diagnosed glioma listed by TCRdb under 2021. Taken with the paper, the label for time point translates to: week 35, safety follow-up. Each vaccine dose was 300 ug of a 20-mer mutant IDH1 peptide in Montanide, given subcutaneously with topical imiquimod. Their recognized antigens are unknown. The method was the immunoSEQ multiplex PCR assay. The immuneACCESS repertoire file appears here via TCRdb, limited to in-frame rearrangements. These files lack a portion of the clones; in checked studies, under half of the deficit traces to unresolved V genes, and the cause of the others is not known. Counted in this sample were about 32,000 clones; around four fifths of them appeared once. The ten top clones hold about 10% of the sample. This material consisted of PBMCs, taken from a glioma patient whose treatment included an IDH1 peptide vaccine. The receptors come from a woman between 35 and 50 years old with glioma.

V and J are TRBV11-2 and TRBJ2-7; 11 nucleotides match TRBD2. The CDR3 is 18 residues long. CDR1 and CDR2 from the germline V gene are SGHAT and FQNNGV. The junction had 11 bases not matched to a gene; V was cut back by 1 base and J by 3 bases. CDR3 nucleotide sequence: TGTGCCAGCAGCTTAGTCCCTAGCGGGGGGATCTCCCTCTACGAGCAGTACTTC. As protein: CASSLVPSGGISLYEQYF.

The V and J genes are TRBV27 and TRBJ1-1; D may be TRBD1 (5 bases). CDR3 length equals 15 residues. Trimming cost V 6 bases and J 3 bases, with 17 bases left between them. From germline, CDR1 is MNHEY and CDR2 SMNVEV (reference sequence). CDR3 in amino acids: CASRSGMRFDTEAFF. In DNA form, the CDR3 reads TGTGCCAGCAGGTCAGGGATGCGGTTTGACACTGAAGCTTTCTTT.

The CDR3 region is CASSFQETQYF. The CDR3 DNA is TGTGCCAGCAGCTTCCAAGAGACCCAGTACTTC. The gene calls are TRBV7-2 and TRBJ2-5; D call uncertain. This CDR3 contains 11 residues. Germline CDR1 is SGHTA and CDR2 is FQGNSA. V gave up 3 bases and J gave up 1 base, with 0 bases separating them.

This chain uses TRBV7-2 with TRBJ1-5; D is ambiguous. The germline V and J ends were trimmed by 4 bases and 2 bases, with 9 bases remaining between them. CDR1 is SGHTA, CDR2 FQGNSA, per germline. This CDR3 region has 14 residues. The CDR3 DNA sequence: TGTGCCAGCAGCTCCCCGGCAGGCAATCAGCCCCAGCATTTT. Translating gives CASSSPAGNQPQHF.

V and J are TRBV18 and TRBJ1-2; no clear D. V lost 3 bases and J lost 3, with 14 bases in between. The CDR3 sequence is 15 residues long. Germline V lookup: CDR1 KGHSH, CDR2 LQKENI. The CDR3 reads CASSPPGVSDYGYTF. DNA for the CDR3: TGTGCCAGCTCACCCCCCGGGGTATCAGACTATGGCTACACCTTC.

This clone has a single count. The chain joins TRBV27 to TRBJ1-2, with D tentatively TRBD1 (5 bases). Trimming left V 6 bases short and J 3 bases short, with 17 bases between. CDR1 and CDR2 from the germline V gene are MNHEY and SMNVEV (reference sequence). This CDR3 is built from 15 residues. This chain's CDR3 is CASRNGGGWDYGYTF. The CDR3 DNA follows: TGTGCCAGCAGGAACGGGGGAGGGTGGGACTATGGCTACACCTTC.

V is TRBV6-4 and J is TRBJ2-5, with 9 bases matching TRBD1. V was pared by 0 bases and J by 2 bases, with 4 bases of the junction left unmatched. The germline V gene has CDR1 MRHNA and CDR2 SNTAGT. This CDR3 is built from 16 residues. Here the CDR3 reads CASSDSPGQGQETQYF. The CDR3 coding sequence is TGTGCCAGCAGTGACTCCCCGGGACAGGGACAAGAGACCCAGTACTTC.

The chain carries TRBV6-5 and TRBJ2-3; 7 nucleotides line up with TRBD1. This CDR3 is 13 amino acids long. The V and J ends lost 6 bases and 5 bases, in that order; junction bases with no gene match: 5. The germline gives CDR1 MNHEY, CDR2 SVGAGI. The CDR3 loop reads CASRSTGRDTQYF. DNA of the CDR3: TGTGCCAGCAGATCGACAGGGCGAGATACGCAGTATTTT.

The genes are TRBV10-1 and TRBJ2-7; 7 bases match TRBD2. CDR3 length equals 13 residues. Germline V gene data show CDR1 as WNHNN and CDR2 as SYGVQD (reference sequence). The V gene end was trimmed by 5 bases and the J gene end by 2 bases; junction bases not matched to a gene: 3. In DNA, the CDR3 is TGCGCCAGCAGTATGGGGACTACCTACGAGCAGTACTTC. The encoded protein is CASSMGTTYEQYF.

The rearrangement joins TRBV6-5 to TRBJ2-5, with TRBD2 matching over 7 bases. The length of the CDR3 is 14 residues. CDR1 is MNHEY, CDR2 SVGAGI, per germline. J gave up 3 bases and V 6 bases, and 7 bases lay outside the gene matches. The CDR3 DNA follows: TGTGCCAGCAGCCAGGGACTAACCGAAGAGACCCAGTACTTC. Translated: CASSQGLTEETQYF.

As for this clone: A read error may account for a junction end that differs from germline. The chain combines TRBV18 with TRBJ2-3, with 7 bases aligning to TRBD2. The length of the CDR3 is 15 residues. Germline V gene sequence: CDR1 KGHSH, CDR2 LQKENI. The CDR3 reads CASSPRAGITDTQYF. In DNA, the CDR3 is TGTGCCAGCTCCCCACGAGCGGGGATCACAGATACGCAGTATTTT. The full variable domain, rest sourced from reference TRBV18 and TRBJ2-3, is NAGVMQNPRHLVRRRGQEARLRCSPMKGHSHVYWYRQLPEEGLKFMVYLQKENIIDESGMPKERFSAEFPKEGPSILRIQQVVRGDSAAYFCASSPRAGITDTQYFGPGTRLTVL.

The chain carries TRBV15 and TRBJ2-7; D is unresolved. The germline V gene has CDR1 LNHNV and CDR2 YYDKDF (reference sequence). This CDR3 region has 14 residues. V shed 5 bases and J shed 1 base, with 12 bases lying between them. The CDR3, as DNA: TGTGCCACCAGCCTTGGTGGGTTTTCCTACGAGCAGTACTTC. Its protein is CATSLGGFSYEQYF.